The 25 T cell receptor beta chains presented below share a single source sample, sequenced in a study of beta chain features in type 1 diabetes. Expressed TCRB transcripts were sequenced because the entire RNA isolate underwent reverse transcription. Here immunoSEQ multiplex PCR was the method, and the copy in TCRdb shows in-frame clones only, minus some. The sample holds hundreds of thousands of clones, more than 13% seen once. Notes on the study in general: A moderate, significant TCRB CDR3 shortening appeared in type 1 diabetes across four CD4+ subsets.

Their antigens are not known. The sample was naive CD4+ T cells from blood. The receptors derive from a man aged 18 to 30 with type 1 diabetes.

In this sample, this clone turned up a few times. The V and J genes are TRBV10-3 and TRBJ2-5; no definite D call. Looked up from germline, CDR1 is ENHRY and CDR2 is SYGVKD. The CDR3 is made up of 12 amino acids. Trimming stripped 2 bases from V and 5 bases from J, with 6 bases between. CDR3 in amino acids: CAISEVRETQYF. As DNA, the CDR3 is TGTGCCATCAGTGAGGTTAGGGAGACCCAGTACTTC.

The chain combines TRBV30 with TRBJ2-1, with D uncertain. V lost 7 bases, J lost 10 bases, and 8 bases lay in between. This CDR3 spans 9 amino acids. Germline values: CDR1 GTSNPN, CDR2 SVGIG (reference sequence). DNA for the CDR3: TGTGCCTTGCCCAAGGAGCAGTTCTTC. It is translated as CALPKEQFF.

This clone was seen only a few times. J is TRBJ2-1 and V is TRBV27; 10 nucleotides match TRBD1. CDR3 length equals 15 residues. Looked up from germline, CDR1 is MNHEY and CDR2 is SMNVEV (reference sequence). Trimming at V came to 6 bases and at J to 7 bases, leaving 9 bases not matched to a gene. The CDR3 nucleotides are TGTGCCAGCAGCCAACTGGGACAGGGGATAAATGAGCAGTTCTTC. Translation: CASSQLGQGINEQFF.

This clone turned up a few times. As DNA, the CDR3 is TGTGCCAGCACAGCGAGCAATCAGCCCCAGCATTTT. Translated, it gives CASTASNQPQHF. V gene TRBV6-6 combines with J gene TRBJ1-5; D call uncertain. Germline-derived CDR1 and CDR2 are MNHNY and SVGAGI (reference sequence). Between the trimmed V and J ends, which lost 7 bases and 1 base, there was a span of 5 bases. The CDR3 extends over 12 amino acids.

The sample holds a few counts of this clone. The V gene is TRBV25-1, the J gene TRBJ2-2, with 10 nucleotides matching TRBD1. This CDR3 comprises 15 residues. Germline V CDR1 and CDR2: MGHDK, SYGVNS. Trimming took 1 base from V and 9 from J; bases not matched to a gene: 5. This CDR3 reads CASSEFGQGDRELFF. CDR3 bases: TGTGCCAGCAGTGAATTCGGACAGGGGGACCGGGAGCTGTTTTTT.

The sample holds a few counts of this clone. The gene calls are TRBV30 and TRBJ2-3; 13 bases are shared with TRBD2. The CDR3 has 16 residues. Trimming took 3 bases from V and 0 from J; bases not matched to a gene: 3. Germline CDR1 and CDR2: GTSNPN and SVGIG (reference sequence). CDR3 in DNA: TGTGCCTGGAGGGTACTAGCGGGAGGGAGCACAGATACGCAGTATTTT. Translating gives CAWRVLAGGSTDTQYF.

This clone was counted only a few times. The CDR3: CASSQAGTHEKLFF. The CDR3 nucleotides read TGCGCCAGCAGTCAGGCCGGGACACATGAAAAACTGTTTTTT. The rearrangement joins TRBV23-1 to TRBJ1-4; a possible D gene is TRBD1 (6 bases). TRBV23-1 is annotated as an ORF whose role is uncertain. The V end lost 3 bases, the J end lost 6 bases, and 11 bases lay between the germline ends. The CDR3 contains 14 residues.

This sequence joins TRBV29-1 and TRBJ1-4, with D unclear. V lost 3 bases to trimming and J lost 5 bases, with 13 bases between them. Germline-derived CDR1 and CDR2 are SQVTM and ANQGSEA. This CDR3 is 14 amino acids long. CDR3 nucleotide sequence: TGCAGCGTTGAGGGGATTGGGCTGAATGAAAAACTGTTTTTT. Its translation is CSVEGIGLNEKLFF.

The chain employs TRBV27 and TRBJ2-7, with D perhaps matching TRBD1 or TRBD2 (5 bases each). Germline-derived CDR1 and CDR2 are MNHEY and SMNVEV (reference sequence). This CDR3 has 16 residues. V was shortened by 2 bases and J by 3 bases, with 17 bases between the two germline ends. The DNA for the CDR3 is TGTGCCAGCAGTTTAACTTGGGGAACTGGGGGCTACGAGCAGTACTTC. This codes for CASSLTWGTGGYEQYF.

The rearrangement links TRBV7-6 to TRBJ2-3; possibly TRBD2 for D (5 bases). CDR3 length equals 15 residues. The V and J ends lost 5 bases and 0 bases respectively, with 12 bases between them. Germline CDR1 and CDR2: SGHVS and FNYEAQ. The DNA of the CDR3 is TGTGCCAGCAGCCCGTTAAGCGGTAGCACAGATACGCAGTATTTT. Residues: CASSPLSGSTDTQYF.

The rearrangement links TRBV14 to TRBJ1-5, with D maybe TRBD1 (5 bases). Trimming took 1 base from V and 6 from J, leaving 22 bases between them. Germline values: CDR1 SGHDN, CDR2 FVKESK. This CDR3 spans 18 amino acids. CDR3 sequence reads: CASSQGGETGRVRQPQHF. Here the CDR3 DNA reads TGTGCCAGCAGCCAAGGAGGGGAAACGGGGAGGGTCCGTCAGCCCCAGCATTTT.

The rearrangement links TRBV6-5 to TRBJ2-5; D uncertain. Trimming removed 0 bases at V and 3 bases at J, with 8 bases between. The CDR3 totals 14 residues. CDR1 and CDR2 from the germline V gene are MNHEY and SVGAGI. Here the CDR3 reads CASSYSGSEETQYF. DNA of the CDR3: TGTGCCAGCAGTTACTCGGGCTCAGAAGAGACCCAGTACTTC.

V is TRBV9 and J is TRBJ2-2, with D maybe TRBD2 (5 bases). The ends were cut back, 0 bases at V and 3 bases at J, with 15 bases in the middle. Per the germline V gene, CDR1 is SGDLS and CDR2 is YYNGEE. The CDR3 spans 17 residues. CDR3 bases: TGTGCCAGCAGCGTAGGTTTCACTAGAAGTCACACCGGGGAGCTGTTTTTT. It yields the protein CASSVGFTRSHTGELFF.

The rearrangement joins TRBV28 to TRBJ2-7; 7 nucleotides align to TRBD1. Germline V gives CDR1 MDHEN, CDR2 SYDVKM. The CDR3 totals 14 residues. Trimming at V came to 6 bases and at J to 1 base, leaving 6 bases not matched to a gene. As DNA, the CDR3 is TGTGCCAGCAGCGCACCGGGACAGTCCTACGAGCAGTACTTC. Protein: CASSAPGQSYEQYF.

This chain links TRBV6-6 with TRBJ1-5, with TRBD1 matching over 8 bases. V was clipped by 5 bases and J by 6 bases; unmatched bases: 3. The CDR3 consists of 13 residues. CDR1 is MNHNY, CDR2 SVGAGI, per germline (reference sequence). CDR3 loop: CASSGQGGQPQHF. In nucleotides, the CDR3 is TGTGCCAGCAGTGGACAGGGTGGTCAGCCCCAGCATTTT.

The V call is TRBV4-2, the J call TRBJ2-7; D might be TRBD2 (5 bases). The CDR3 consists of 15 residues. Germline CDR1 is LGHNA and CDR2 is YNFKEQ. V was cut by 0 bases and J by 0 bases, with 9 bases left in between. CDR3 sequence (DNA): TGTGCCAGCAGCCAAGATGAGGGTCCCTCCTACGAGCAGTACTTC. Translating it yields CASSQDEGPSYEQYF.

The V and J genes are TRBV7-9 and TRBJ1-2, with 8 bases matching TRBD1. The CDR3 covers 14 residues. The germline CDR1 and CDR2 sequences are SEHNR and FQNEAQ (reference sequence). J lost 3 bases, V lost 5 bases, and 5 bases had no gene match. The CDR3 here is CASSKDRDHYGYTF. CDR3 nucleotides: TGTGCCAGCAGCAAGGACAGGGACCACTATGGCTACACCTTC.

The rearrangement links TRBV5-1 to TRBJ2-7; D remains ambiguous. V was pared by 2 bases and J by 2 bases, with 11 bases between. The germline V gene encodes CDR1 SGHRS and CDR2 YFSETQ. The CDR3 runs 14 residues. CDR3 bases: TGCGCCAGCAGCTTAAGTCGGGCACCCTACGAGCAGTACTTC. It encodes CASSLSRAPYEQYF.

J is TRBJ2-1 and V is TRBV9, with 7 positions matching TRBD1. This CDR3 has 14 amino acids. CDR1 SGDLS and CDR2 YYNGEE come from the germline V gene. With V trimmed by 3 bases and J by 5 bases, 5 bases remained unmatched. The CDR3 DNA is TGTGCCAGCAGCGGTACGGGACAGCACAATGAGCAGTTCTTC. Translated, it gives CASSGTGQHNEQFF.

A few counts support this clone. V usage is TRBV10-1 and J usage is TRBJ2-5; D not certain. The CDR3 consists of 13 residues. Germline V lookup: CDR1 WNHNN, CDR2 SYGVQD (reference sequence). Trimming cost V 8 bases and J 2 bases, with 12 bases left between them. The DNA for the CDR3 is TGCGCCAGCGGCCTCCTCCATCAAGAGACCCAGTACTTC. This sequence encodes CASGLLHQETQYF.

This clone was counted only a few times. CDR3 loop: CASSPGVNEQYF. The DNA for the CDR3 is TGTGCCAGCAGCCCGGGGGTTAACGAGCAGTACTTC. This chain joins TRBV7-2 and TRBJ2-7, with a possible D match to TRBD2 (6 bases). V lost 5 bases, J lost 5 bases, and 10 bases lay in between. The CDR3 consists of 12 residues. Germline V gene data show CDR1 as SGHTA and CDR2 as FQGNSA.

This clone was seen a few times. The rearrangement links TRBV30 to TRBJ2-5; TRBD2 matches at 9 bases. The V and J ends lost 1 base and 1 base, in that order; junction bases with no gene match: 1. This CDR3 contains 14 residues. Germline loops: CDR1 GTSNPN, CDR2 SVGIG (reference sequence). CDR3 region: CAWSASGVQETQYF. CDR3 DNA: TGTGCCTGGAGTGCTAGCGGGGTCCAAGAGACCCAGTACTTC.

The chain joins TRBV9 to TRBJ2-7; D gene unclear. The CDR3 is 14 residues long. V shed 0 bases and J shed 4 bases, with 11 bases lying between them. Germline CDR1 and CDR2: SGDLS and YYNGEE. CDR3 region: CASSVATQTYEQYF. CDR3 nucleotide sequence: TGTGCCAGCAGCGTAGCTACCCAGACTTACGAGCAGTACTTC. Full variable domain (rest looked up from reference TRBV9 and TRBJ2-7): DSGVTQTPKHLITATGQRVTLRCSPRSGDLSVYWYQQSLDQGLQFLIQYYNGEERAKGNILERFSAQQFPDLHSELNLSSLELGDSALYFCASSVATQTYEQYFGPGTRLTVT.

This clone has only a few counts. The genes are TRBV4-2 and TRBJ2-1, with no clear D. Germline V gene data show CDR1 as LGHNA and CDR2 as YNFKEQ. The CDR3 sequence is 12 residues long. V dropped 0 bases and J dropped 4 bases, with 1 base sitting between them. The CDR3 DNA is TGTGCCAGCAGCCAAGATTACAATGAGCAGTTCTTC. It yields the protein CASSQDYNEQFF.

This clone has a handful of counts. The J gene is TRBJ1-5, the V gene TRBV27; D gene uncertain. The CDR3 length is 13 residues. Germline CDR1 and CDR2: MNHEY and SMNVEV (reference sequence). Trimming took off 6 bases at V and 0 bases at J, with 6 bases between the two ends. The CDR3 region has the DNA TGTGCCAGCAGAATGTATAGCAATCAGCCCCAGCATTTT. Translation gives CASRMYSNQPQHF.